This TCR beta chain was found in a study of Ad26.COV2.S vaccination and SARS-CoV-2 variants. Some clones are missing from TCRdb's copy, which holds only in-frame ones; the method was immunoSEQ multiplex PCR. The data hold roughly 180,000 clones, with roughly 87% observed a single time. With respect to this clone: No antigen is known for it.

The study, taken as a whole, reports: Vaccinees and placebo recipients showed similar non-spike TCR breadth.

Here the sequenced sample was peripheral blood, taken after recovery from COVID-19. The source is a human donor who had recovered from COVID-19.

CDR3 nucleotides: TGTGCCAGCAGAGGGGCTAGGGGGGACACAATCTCACATAACTATGGCTACACCTTC. As protein: CASRGARGDTISHNYGYTF. The rearrangement joins TRBV2 to TRBJ1-2, with D possibly being TRBD1 (6 bases). V dropped 6 bases and J dropped 1 base, with 27 bases sitting between them. Germline V gene sequence: CDR1 SNHLY, CDR2 FYNNEI. The CDR3 is made up of 19 amino acids. The full variable domain, its missing parts supplied by reference TRBV2 and TRBJ1-2, is EPEVTQTPSHQVTQMGQEVILRCVPISNHLYFYWYRQILGQKVEFLVSFYNNEISEKSEIFDDQFSVERPDGSNFTLKIRSTKLEDSAMYFCASRGARGDTISHNYGYTFGSGTRLTVV.